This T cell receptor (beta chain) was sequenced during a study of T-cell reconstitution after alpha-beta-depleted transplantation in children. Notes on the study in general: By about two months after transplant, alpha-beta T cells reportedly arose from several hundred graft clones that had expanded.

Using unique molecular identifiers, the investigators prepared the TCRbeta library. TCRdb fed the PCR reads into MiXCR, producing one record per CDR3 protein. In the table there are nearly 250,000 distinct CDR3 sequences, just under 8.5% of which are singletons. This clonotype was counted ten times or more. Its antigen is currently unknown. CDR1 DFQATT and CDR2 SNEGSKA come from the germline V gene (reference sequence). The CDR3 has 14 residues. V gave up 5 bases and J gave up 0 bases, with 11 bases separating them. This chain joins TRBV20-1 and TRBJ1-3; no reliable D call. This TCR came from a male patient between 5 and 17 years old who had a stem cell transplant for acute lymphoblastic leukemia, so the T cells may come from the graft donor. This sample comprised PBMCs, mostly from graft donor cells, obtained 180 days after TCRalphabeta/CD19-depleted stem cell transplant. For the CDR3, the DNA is TGCAGTGCTCACCACAGTGACTCTGGAAACACCATATATTTT. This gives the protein CSAHHSDSGNTIYF.